This T cell receptor (beta chain) was found in a study of cytomegalovirus exposure and HLA in healthy donors. Primers included in the PCR were 60 Vbeta and 13 Jbeta primers. Data came from immunoSEQ multiplex PCR; TCRdb stores just in-frame clones and leaves some out. In the table there are just over 150,000 clones, approximately 81% of which are singletons. For this clone: The target antigen is unknown.

Points from the study as a whole: In a later analysis, DRB1 alleles had the most associated TCRs; HLA-C alleles the fewest. As a later analysis showed, a missense DCLRE1C variant was linked to trimming of TCR beta V- and J-genes. Most TCR sequences were uncommon, yet certain public TCRs appeared in many donors. In a later analysis, productive TCRs from donors in an Asian-associated ancestry cluster reportedly carried fewer N-insertions than the cohort mean.

Specimen: PBMCs. This clonotype originated in a man aged 18 to 35 in good health and CMV-seropositive.

The CDR3 DNA is TGTGCCAGCTCACCAGGGTTACTAGAAAATGAAAAACTGTTTTTT. Encoded protein: CASSPGLLENEKLFF. This chain links TRBV18 with TRBJ1-4; D is undetermined. Trimming cost V 2 bases and J 5 bases, with 12 bases left between them. The germline CDR1 and CDR2 sequences are KGHSH and LQKENI. CDR3 length equals 15 residues.